Listed below are T cell receptor beta chains from one sample, sequenced in a study of blood T cell repertoires in COVID-19. Profiling relied on immunoSEQ multiplex PCR, and the TCRdb table lists in-frame clones only, not all of them. The sample records around 97,000 clones, roughly 85% being singletons. Input material: peripheral blood. Receptors were obtained from a man aged 45-65 years in a cohort sampled during active COVID-19. Both conserved end residues are part of each CDR3. Each record gives: J gene, clone size, V gene, D gene, CDR3 protein, CDR3 DNA. The D gene is left open where the match is weak. Some rows mark clone size as missing; the rest say once, few, many or name a class of expanded clone.

>TRBJ1-1|few|TRBV5-4|TRBD1
CASSTAKTGLNTEAFF
TGTGCCAGCAGCACGGCCAAGACAGGGTTGAACACTGAAGCTTTCTTT
>TRBJ2-1|NA|TRBV7-3|TRBD2
CASSSLSGGYNEQFF
TGTGCCAGCAGCAGCCTCAGCGGGGGGTACAATGAGCAGTTCTTC
>TRBJ2-3|NA|TRBV19|TRBD2
CASRSPAGGSDTQYF
TGTGCCAGTAGGAGTCCAGCGGGGGGCTCGGATACGCAGTATTTT
>TRBJ2-5|once|TRBV5-4|TRBD1
CASSPKPGQQETQYF
TGTGCCAGCAGTCCTAAACCGGGACAGCAAGAGACCCAGTACTTC
>TRBJ2-1|NA|TRBV29-1|NA
CSVNRASEQFF
TGCAGCGTCAACAGGGCGAGTGAGCAGTTCTTC
>TRBJ1-2|NA|TRBV3-1/TRBV3-2|TRBD1
CASSQDPPGTGVSGYTF
TGTGCCAGCAGCCAAGACCCCCCCGGGACAGGGGTGTCTGGCTACACCTTC
>TRBJ2-1|NA|TRBV7-2|TRBD2
CASSRDSGGAGNEQFF
TGTGCCAGCTCGCGGGATAGCGGGGGGGCGGGGAATGAGCAGTTCTTC
>TRBJ2-2|NA|TRBV7-8|NA
CASSLVTVGANTGELFF
TGTGCCAGCAGCTTAGTAACAGTTGGTGCGAACACCGGGGAGCTGTTTTTT
>TRBJ1-4|NA|TRBV2|TRBD1
CASREGGWPNEKLFF
TGTGCCAGCAGGGAAGGGGGCTGGCCTAATGAAAAACTGTTTTTT
>TRBJ1-1|NA|TRBV10-3|TRBD1
CAISESPGGGESEAFF
TGTGCCATCAGTGAGAGTCCGGGAGGGGGCGAAAGTGAAGCTTTCTTT
>TRBJ2-5|NA|TRBV19|TRBD1
CASSTDRALQETQYF
TGTGCCAGTAGTACGGACAGGGCGCTACAAGAGACCCAGTACTTC
>TRBJ2-5|NA|TRBV12-3/TRBV12-4|TRBD2
CASSTPGGKTQYF
TGTGCCAGCAGTACCCCGGGGGGTAAGACCCAGTACTTC
>TRBJ1-5|NA|TRBV10-1|NA
CASGRPEYDPYSNQPQHF
TGCGCCAGCGGTCGCCCGGAGTATGACCCTTATAGCAATCAGCCCCAGCATTTT
>TRBJ1-5|NA|TRBV6-2/TRBV6-3|TRBD1
CASSYLRDRGQFGRNQPQHF
TGTGCCAGCAGTTATCTCCGGGACAGGGGGCAGTTTGGACGCAATCAGCCCCAGCATTTT
>TRBJ1-2|NA|TRBV29-1|NA
CSVDSSNYGYTF
TGCAGCGTTGATTCCTCTAACTATGGCTACACCTTC
>TRBJ2-1|NA|TRBV2|NA
CASSDGLAMGRREQFF
TGTGCCAGCAGTGATGGGCTAGCGATGGGGAGAAGGGAGCAGTTCTTC
>TRBJ2-1|few|TRBV7-2|TRBD1
CASFRDRGRGEQFF
TGTGCCAGCTTCCGGGACAGGGGGCGGGGTGAGCAGTTCTTC
>TRBJ1-1|NA|TRBV9|NA
CASSVAPGRDTEAFF
TGTGCCAGCAGCGTAGCGCCAGGGAGGGACACTGAAGCTTTCTTT
>TRBJ2-2|NA|TRBV9|TRBD2
CASSTVRSGADGELFF
TGTGCCAGCAGCACTGTTCGGAGCGGGGCGGACGGGGAGCTGTTTTTT
>TRBJ2-5|NA|TRBV9|TRBD2
CASSPHAGGGETQYF
TGTGCCAGCAGCCCCCATGCGGGGGGTGGCGAGACCCAGTACTTC
>TRBJ1-5|NA|TRBV19|NA
CASSVMEENQPQHF
TGTGCCAGTAGTGTGATGGAGGAAAATCAGCCCCAGCATTTT
>TRBJ2-1|NA|TRBV7-8|TRBD2
CASSPNSGATYNEQFF
TGTGCCAGCAGCCCTAATAGCGGGGCCACCTACAATGAGCAGTTCTTC
>TRBJ2-5|once|TRBV6-6|TRBD2
CASSYSGGGETQYF
TGTGCCAGCAGTTACTCGGGGGGAGGGGAGACCCAGTACTTC
>TRBJ2-5|NA|TRBV28|TRBD2
CASSRIAGGIGTQYF
TGTGCCAGCAGCCGCATAGCGGGGGGCATCGGGACCCAGTACTTC
>TRBJ1-3|NA|TRBV19|NA
CASSAGAGSSGNTIYF
TGTGCCAGTTCGGCAGGGGCGGGTAGCTCTGGAAACACCATATATTTT
>TRBJ2-3|once|TRBV6-2/TRBV6-3|TRBD2
CASSSGTSGDDTQYF
TGTGCCAGCAGTTCCGGGACTAGCGGGGATGATACGCAGTATTTT
>TRBJ2-5|NA|TRBV6-5|TRBD2
CASRPGLAAGETQYF
TGTGCCAGCAGACCGGGACTAGCGGCCGGGGAGACCCAGTACTTC
>TRBJ1-5|once|TRBV3-1/TRBV3-2|NA
CASSQDPGDQPQHF
TGTGCCAGCAGCCAAGATCCAGGGGATCAGCCCCAGCATTTT
>TRBJ1-1|NA|TRBV6-5|NA
CASSYPGGGAFF
TGTGCCAGCAGTTACCCTGGGGGGGGAGCTTTCTTT
>TRBJ2-2|NA|TRBV10-3|TRBD2
CATTAGAGELFF
TGTGCCACCACGGCGGGGGCCGGGGAGCTGTTTTTT
>TRBJ1-4|NA|TRBV2|TRBD1
CASKQGQGNEKLFF
TGTGCCAGCAAGCAGGGACAGGGGAATGAAAAACTGTTTTTT
>TRBJ1-6|once|TRBV19|TRBD1
CASSTTGVNSPLHF
TGTGCCAGTAGCACGACAGGGGTAAATTCGCCCCTCCACTTT
>TRBJ2-1|once|TRBV7-3|TRBD1
CASSFTRGSGNEQFF
TGTGCCAGCAGCTTCACCAGGGGGTCGGGCAATGAGCAGTTCTTC
>TRBJ2-1|NA|TRBV6-1|NA
CASSGDYRGEQFF
TGTGCCAGCAGTGGAGACTACCGGGGTGAGCAGTTCTTC
>TRBJ1-5|NA|TRBV25-1|NA
CASSTLGGQPQHF
TGTGCCAGCAGTACCCTGGGGGGACAGCCCCAGCATTTT
>TRBJ2-1|NA|TRBV29-1|NA
CSVHRAGSSEQFF
TGCAGCGTCCACAGGGCAGGGTCCAGTGAGCAGTTCTTC
>TRBJ2-5|once|TRBV12-3/TRBV12-4|NA
CASTDTEETQYF
TGTGCCAGCACCGATACTGAAGAGACCCAGTACTTC
>TRBJ1-1|NA|TRBV5-6|TRBD1
CASSHGTGSLMNTEAFF
TGTGCCAGCAGCCATGGGACAGGGAGTTTGATGAACACTGAAGCTTTCTTT
>TRBJ1-2|NA|TRBV18|NA
CASSPPGPSYGYTF
TGTGCCAGCTCACCACCGGGGCCAAGCTATGGCTACACCTTC
>TRBJ2-4|few|TRBV19|TRBD2
CASSRLAGTLAKNIQYF
TGTGCCAGTAGTCGGCTAGCGGGTACCTTAGCCAAAAACATTCAGTACTTC
>TRBJ1-2|NA|TRBV2|NA
CASSDFRDSLGYTF
TGTGCCAGCAGTGATTTCCGGGACTCTCTCGGCTACACCTTC
>TRBJ1-6|few|TRBV6-1|NA
CASSEQYNSPLHF
TGTGCCAGCAGTGAACAGTATAATTCACCCCTCCACTTT
>TRBJ1-5|NA|TRBV6-5|NA
CASSPDTYSNQPQHF
TGTGCCAGCAGTCCAGACACGTATAGCAATCAGCCCCAGCATTTT
>TRBJ1-1|once|TRBV28|TRBD1
CASLQGVTEAFF
TGTGCCAGTCTCCAGGGGGTCACTGAAGCTTTCTTT
>TRBJ1-6|NA|TRBV6-5|NA
CASRGQPTTSPLHF
TGTGCCAGCAGAGGACAGCCGACGACTTCACCCCTCCACTTT
>TRBJ2-6|NA|TRBV6-1|NA
CASSEARTSGANVLTF
TGTGCCAGCAGTGAAGCTAGGACTTCTGGGGCCAACGTCCTGACTTTC
>TRBJ2-2|NA|TRBV19|NA
CASSMASNTGELFF
TGTGCCAGTAGTATGGCTTCGAACACCGGGGAGCTGTTTTTT
>TRBJ1-1|NA|TRBV5-6|NA
CASNAGGDKAFF
TGTGCCAGCAACGCGGGTGGGGACAAAGCTTTCTTT
>TRBJ1-4|NA|TRBV6-5|TRBD1
CASMTGTGNEKLFF
TGTGCCAGCATGACCGGGACAGGGAATGAAAAACTGTTTTTT
>TRBJ1-2|NA|TRBV3-1/TRBV3-2|TRBD1
CASSRAGGAGYTF
TGTGCCAGCAGCCGCGCAGGGGGCGCGGGCTACACCTTC
>TRBJ2-4|NA|TRBV12-3/TRBV12-4|NA
CASSGGSGNIQYF
TGTGCCAGTTCCGGGGGTTCGGGAAACATTCAGTACTTC
>TRBJ2-1|NA|TRBV6-1|NA
CASSEVRVASSYNEQFF
TGTGCCAGCAGTGAAGTGAGGGTGGCAAGTTCCTACAATGAGCAGTTCTTC
>TRBJ2-5|NA|TRBV27|NA
CASSLLAQETQYF
TGTGCCAGCAGTTTATTGGCCCAAGAGACCCAGTACTTC
>TRBJ2-6|NA|TRBV4-2|TRBD1
CASSQDSGQAFAGANVLTF
TGTGCCAGCAGCCAAGACTCCGGACAGGCCTTCGCTGGGGCCAACGTCCTGACTTTC
>TRBJ1-2|once|TRBV10-1|NA
CASSEKLYGYTF
TGCGCCAGCAGTGAAAAGCTATATGGCTACACCTTC
>TRBJ2-5|NA|TRBV28|TRBD2
CASSLVQRGHQETQYF
TGTGCCAGCAGTTTAGTCCAGCGGGGGCACCAAGAGACCCAGTACTTC
>TRBJ1-1|NA|TRBV4-1|NA
CASSQDSVGGTEAFF
TGCGCCAGCAGCCAAGATTCGGTAGGGGGAACTGAAGCTTTCTTT
>TRBJ1-4|NA|TRBV5-6|NA
CASSFGGRGVDEKLFF
TGTGCCAGCAGCTTCGGTGGGCGGGGAGTCGATGAAAAACTGTTTTTT
>TRBJ2-1|NA|TRBV4-2|NA
CASSQDGTNEQFF
TGTGCCAGCAGCCAAGATGGGACTAATGAGCAGTTCTTC
>TRBJ1-6|NA|TRBV2|TRBD1
CASTPDRGHNSPLHF
TGTGCCAGCACTCCGGACAGGGGACATAATTCACCCCTCCACTTT